Below are 15 T cell receptor beta chains sequenced from a single sample in a study of identical twins. Each CDR3 protein gets one entry after TCRdb re-called the 5' RACE reads with MiXCR. The table lists about 530,000 distinct CDR3 sequences, around 22% of them singletons. The same specimen was also included in a second study, on yellow fever vaccine responses in identical twins.

The sample taken for sequencing was CD4+ T cells sorted from blood. These receptor sequences come from a woman younger than 30 in good health.

The chain uses TRBV25-1 and TRBJ2-7, with a weak D call TRBD2 (5 bases). The ends were cut back, 1 base at V and 9 bases at J, with 16 bases in the middle. The CDR3 extends over 14 amino acids. Germline CDR1 is MGHDK and CDR2 is SYGVNS. Written as DNA, the CDR3 is TGTGCCAGCAGTGAATCGGGCCTAGCAGGCGCGCAGTACTTC. Its translation: CASSESGLAGAQYF.

A few counts support this clonotype. This chain links TRBV20-1 with TRBJ1-5; 7 bases map to TRBD1. The germline gives CDR1 DFQATT, CDR2 SNEGSKA (reference sequence). The CDR3 totals 13 residues. J lost 7 bases, V lost 6 bases, and 9 bases had no gene match. Here the CDR3 reads CSAEGPGGQPQHF. CDR3 coding DNA: TGCAGTGCGGAGGGCCCAGGGGGGCAGCCCCAGCATTTT.

This clonotype came up a few times. The chain carries TRBV5-6 and TRBJ2-7; tentative D call: TRBD2 (7 bases). This CDR3 is built from 15 residues. Looked up from germline, CDR1 is SGHDT and CDR2 is YYEEEE. The V gene lost 6 bases and the J gene lost 2 bases, with 18 bases spanning the gap. The CDR3 DNA sequence: TGTGCCAGCACCCTGGGGGGGCAGGGAACCTACGAGCAGTACGTC. This codes for CASTLGGQGTYEQYV.

This clonotype has only a few counts. The J gene is TRBJ2-7, the V gene TRBV4-2; D is unclear. With 0 bases removed from V and 3 bases from J, the gap between germline ends came to 12 bases. The length of the CDR3 is 15 residues. Germline V gene data show CDR1 as LGHNA and CDR2 as YNFKEQ. The CDR3 DNA reads as TGTGCCAGCAGCCAAGATCGGGCCCTTTACTACGAGCAGTACTTC. Translation: CASSQDRALYYEQYF.

The chain recombines TRBV6-1 with TRBJ2-6; 7 bases line up with TRBD2. The CDR3 totals 19 residues. Germline V gene lookup returns CDR1 MNHNS and CDR2 SASEGT. The V gene end was trimmed by 8 bases and the J gene end by 0 bases; junction bases not matched to a gene: 16. The DNA for the CDR3 is TGTGCCAGCCGGGGCGCGGGGAGGGGAGGGATCTCTGGGGCCAACGTCCTGACTTTC. Translation gives CASRGAGRGGISGANVLTF.

V is TRBV6-1 and J is TRBJ1-6, with D unresolved. Germline V gene lookup returns CDR1 MNHNS and CDR2 SASEGT. This CDR3 contains 14 residues. V was shortened by 3 bases and J by 2 bases, with 5 bases between the two germline ends. The CDR3 DNA reads as TGTGCCAGCAGTGAGGTTGCCTATAATTCACCCCTCCACTTT. Its translation: CASSEVAYNSPLHF.

There are a few counts of this clonotype. This chain joins TRBV24-1 and TRBJ2-3, with TRBD1 as a possible D gene (6 bases). The V gene lost 2 bases and the J gene lost 2 bases, with 10 bases spanning the gap. Germline V lookup: CDR1 KGHDR, CDR2 SFDVKD. The CDR3 runs 15 residues. CDR3 DNA sequence: TGTGCCACCAGTGATTCCGGACAGTTCACAGATACGCAGTATTTT. It specifies CATSDSGQFTDTQYF.

The chain has TRBV5-6 and TRBJ2-7; 7 bases agree with TRBD2. After removal of 4 bases from V and 2 bases from J, the junction contained 9 bases not matched to a gene. The CDR3 sequence is 15 residues long. In germline, CDR1 is SGHDT, CDR2 YYEEEE. The chain's CDR3 is CASSLPGTITYEQYF. CDR3 DNA sequence: TGTGCCAGCAGCCTCCCCGGGACTATAACCTACGAGCAGTACTTC.

This clonotype has more than one count but fewer than ten. J is TRBJ2-1 and V is TRBV29-1; 7 nucleotides line up with TRBD2. The V and J ends lost 4 bases and 6 bases, in that order; junction bases with no gene match: 6. The CDR3 is 13 amino acids. From germline, CDR1 is SQVTM and CDR2 ANQGSEA. In nucleotides, the CDR3 is TGCAGCGTTGCGCTATGGGGGGGCAATGAGCAGTTCTTC. Residues: CSVALWGGNEQFF.

This chain uses TRBV25-1 with TRBJ2-1; D is possibly TRBD2 (6 bases). With 3 bases removed from V and 12 bases from J, the gap between germline ends came to 27 bases. The CDR3 has 17 amino acids. Germline-derived CDR1 and CDR2 are MGHDK and SYGVNS. The CDR3 loop reads CASSEVPSSSGRGWQFF. The CDR3 bases are TGTGCCAGCAGTGAGGTTCCCTCGAGCTCAGGACGGGGGTGGCAGTTCTTC.

This chain links TRBV20-1 with TRBJ1-1; no definite D call. This CDR3 has 10 amino acids. CDR1 is DFQATT and CDR2 is SNEGSKA in the germline V gene (reference sequence). V was clipped by 3 bases and J by 11 bases, with 10 bases between them. CDR3 nucleotide sequence: TGCAGTGCTAGTGCCCCTAGGGCTTTCTTT. Its translation: CSASAPRAFF.

In this sample, this clonotype turned up a few times. This chain links TRBV2 with TRBJ2-7, with no clear D. The CDR3 is 9 amino acids. Trimming stripped 11 bases from V and 1 base from J, with 3 bases between. In germline, CDR1 is SNHLY, CDR2 FYNNEI. CDR3 protein: CARSYEQYF. The CDR3 DNA sequence: TGTGCCCGATCCTACGAGCAGTACTTC.

The chain has TRBV20-1 and TRBJ1-6; D ambiguous. The CDR3 consists of 10 residues. The V and J ends lost 3 bases and 12 bases respectively, with 6 bases between them. In germline, CDR1 is DFQATT, CDR2 SNEGSKA (reference sequence). CDR3 region: CSARDLPLHF. In DNA form, the CDR3 reads TGCAGTGCTAGGGACTTACCCCTCCACTTT.

The chain uses TRBV18 and TRBJ2-1; D possibly uses TRBD1 or TRBD2 (5 bases each). Germline V gene data show CDR1 as KGHSH and CDR2 as LQKENI. There are 12 residues in the CDR3. V lost 3 bases and J 9 bases, leaving 9 bases between the germline ends. CDR3 region: CASSPGTAEQFF. DNA for the CDR3: TGTGCCAGCTCACCTGGGACGGCTGAGCAGTTCTTC.

This clonotype has only a few counts. The V gene is TRBV5-1, the J gene TRBJ2-1; the D gene is possibly TRBD1 (5 bases). CDR1 and CDR2 from the germline V gene are SGHRS and YFSETQ. The CDR3 length is 14 residues. V was cut by 0 bases and J by 9 bases, with 13 bases left in between. The CDR3 sequence: CASSLEGSRGEQFF. The CDR3, as DNA: TGCGCCAGCAGCTTGGAGGGCAGTAGGGGTGAGCAGTTCTTC.